The 6 T cell receptor beta chains presented below share a single source sample, sequenced in a study of blood T cells in healthy people across ages. Next came a second PCR, run for about 7 to 11 cycles, which used a sample-barcoded 5' primer along with a J-beta primer mix. MiXCR, applied by TCRdb to the 5' RACE reads, yields one record per CDR3 protein. The sample yields 700,000 or so distinct CDR3 sequences, around 38% seen once. What was sequenced was blood. The origin of the receptors is a man at least 80 years old in good health.

This rearrangement joins TRBV29-1 to TRBJ1-5; 7 bases are a match to TRBD1. The CDR3 extends over 14 amino acids. V was pared by 7 bases and J by 4 bases, with 10 bases of the junction left unmatched. Germline CDR1 and CDR2: SQVTM and ANQGSEA. DNA for the CDR3: TGCAGCGCTTGGGCTGGGACAGAGAATCAGCCCCAGCATTTT. Its protein is CSAWAGTENQPQHF.

The sample holds a few counts of this clonotype. The rearrangement joins TRBV20-1 to TRBJ1-2; 7 bases line up with TRBD1. This CDR3 has 13 amino acids. The V gene's germline CDR1 is DFQATT and CDR2 SNEGSKA (reference sequence). The V and J ends lost 3 bases and 2 bases, in that order; junction bases with no gene match: 3. The CDR3 bases are TGCAGTGCTAGGACAGGGCCGAACTATGGCTACACCTTC. Translating gives CSARTGPNYGYTF.

In its sample, this clonotype was seen a few times. This rearrangement joins TRBV7-9 to TRBJ2-5; either TRBD1 or TRBD2 may supply D (5 bases each). This CDR3 has 15 residues. Germline CDR1 SEHNR, CDR2 FQNEAQ (reference sequence). V lost 1 base, J lost 0 bases, and 9 bases lay in between. CDR3 in amino acids: CASSLGGTDQETQYF. Here the CDR3 DNA reads TGTGCCAGCAGCTTAGGGGGGACCGACCAAGAGACCCAGTACTTC. The full variable domain, with the rest looked up from reference TRBV7-9 and TRBJ2-5, is DTGVSQNPRHKITKRGQNVTFRCDPISEHNRLYWYRQTLGQGPEFLTYFQNEAQLEKSRLLSDRFSAERPKGSFSTLEIQRTEQGDSAMYLCASSLGGTDQETQYFGPGTRLLVL.

The genes are TRBV6-2 or TRBV6-3 and TRBJ1-5; 10 bases map to TRBD1. The CDR3 extends over 18 amino acids. CDR1 is MNHEY, CDR2 SVGEGT, per germline. V shed 6 bases, J shed 1 base, and the junction held 12 bases outside the gene matches. CDR3 residues: CASREGTGAARSNQPQHF. CDR3 nucleotides: TGTGCCAGCAGGGAAGGGACAGGGGCCGCCCGGAGCAATCAGCCCCAGCATTTT.

To note about this clonotype: A single base separates this from a much larger clone, so it may be a read error. The chain uses TRBV7-2 and TRBJ2-3; 11 nucleotides match TRBD2. The CDR3 is 16 residues long. The germline gives CDR1 SGHTA, CDR2 FQGNSA. The CDR3 here is CASSSYSGGASDMQYF. Here the CDR3 DNA reads TGTGCCAGCAGCTCTTATAGCGGGGGGGCATCAGATATGCAGTATTTT.

This rearrangement joins TRBV12-3 or TRBV12-4 to TRBJ1-1; D is unresolved. V lost 1 base and J lost 7, with 19 bases in between. The CDR3 has 16 residues. CDR3 sequence reads: CASSLVHGPRADEAFF. In nucleotides, the CDR3 is TGTGCCAGCAGTTTAGTTCACGGGCCTCGGGCCGATGAAGCTTTCTTT.